The 11 T cell receptor beta chains in this list originate from one sample, sequenced in a study of PD-L1 blockade in urothelial cancer. The data were produced by immunoSEQ multiplex PCR, yet TCRdb's version contains in-frame clones alone and is incomplete. The sample holds tens of thousands of clones, 85% to 90% seen once. As for time point: pretreatment peripheral blood. This specimen was PBMCs, taken around atezolizumab (anti-PD-L1) treatment. The receptors originated from a man in his 60s with urothelial cancer.

The chain recombines TRBV28 with TRBJ2-2; 7 bases map to TRBD2. Looked up from germline, CDR1 is MDHEN and CDR2 is SYDVKM. Trimming cost V 5 bases and J 6 bases; bases outside gene matches: 6. The CDR3 is 14 amino acids. The CDR3, as DNA: TGTGCCAGCAGTCCTCGGGGGGTTCCCGGGGAGCTGTTTTTT. Its translation: CASSPRGVPGELFF.

This clone is a singleton in its sample. The gene calls are TRBV28 and TRBJ1-4, with TRBD1 matching over 7 bases. CDR1 and CDR2 from the germline V gene are MDHEN and SYDVKM. The V and J ends lost 5 bases and 4 bases, in that order; junction bases with no gene match: 10. This CDR3 has 16 amino acids. CDR3 loop: CASSTQTGLGNEKLFF. The CDR3 nucleotides read TGTGCCAGCAGTACGCAGACAGGGTTAGGTAATGAAAAACTGTTTTTT.

V is TRBV5-1 and J is TRBJ1-1; D possibly corresponds to TRBD1 (5 bases). The CDR3 is made up of 15 amino acids. Trimming pared 4 bases from V and 3 bases from J, leaving 16 bases between. Germline-derived CDR1 and CDR2 are SGHRS and YFSETQ. The CDR3 loop reads CASSPGWGVDTEAFF. The CDR3 DNA reads as TGCGCCAGCAGCCCCGGCTGGGGGGTGGACACTGAAGCTTTCTTT.

In this sample, this clone turned up a few times. The V and J genes are TRBV7-2 and TRBJ1-4; 7 bases agree with TRBD1. The CDR3 is 13 amino acids. Trimming took 7 bases from V and 5 from J; bases not matched to a gene: 4. The germline gives CDR1 SGHTA, CDR2 FQGNSA. The CDR3 loop reads CASTGQSNEKLFF. Written as DNA, the CDR3 is TGTGCCAGCACGGGACAGTCAAATGAAAAACTGTTTTTT.

The chain is built from TRBV4-3 and TRBJ1-6; 12 nucleotides line up with TRBD1. Germline CDR1 LGHNA, CDR2 YSLEER. This CDR3 region has 21 residues. Trimming at V came to 0 bases and at J to 6 bases, leaving 15 bases not matched to a gene. CDR3 in amino acids: CASSQDWGQGASTRVNSPLHF. The CDR3 DNA sequence: TGCGCCAGCAGCCAAGATTGGGGACAGGGGGCGTCCACCAGGGTTAATTCACCCCTCCACTTT.

V and J are TRBV7-2 and TRBJ2-7; the match to TRBD2 covers 12 bases. V shed 1 base, J shed 5 bases, and the junction held 9 bases outside the gene matches. CDR3 size: 17 residues. Germline values: CDR1 SGHTA, CDR2 FQGNSA. The chain's CDR3 is CASSLEKTSGGGNEQYF. The DNA of the CDR3 is TGTGCCAGCAGCTTAGAGAAGACTAGCGGGGGTGGGAACGAGCAGTACTTC.

V is TRBV7-3 and J is TRBJ2-3, with TRBD1 matching over 10 bases. This CDR3 has 14 amino acids. CDR1 is SGHTA, CDR2 FQGTGA, per germline. V lost 5 bases, J lost 4 bases, and 3 bases stayed unmatched. The CDR3 protein is CASSGTGDPDTQYF. In DNA form, the CDR3 reads TGTGCCAGCAGCGGGACAGGGGATCCAGATACGCAGTATTTT.

About this clone itself: Other DNA sequences within the sample encode an identical CDR3. The chain carries TRBV7-2 and TRBJ2-7; D remains ambiguous. The germline V gene encodes CDR1 SGHTA and CDR2 FQGNSA. Trimming pared 5 bases from V and 3 bases from J, leaving 5 bases between. This CDR3 contains 11 residues. CDR3 bases: TGTGCCAGCAGCCTTTACTACGAGCAGTACTTC. Its translation: CASSLYYEQYF.

CDR3: CASSQVRGGRTDTQYF. DNA of the CDR3: TGTGCCAGCAGCCAAGTTCGGGGGGGCCGAACAGATACGCAGTATTTT. The chain joins TRBV4-2 to TRBJ2-3, with TRBD2 matching 8 bases. The CDR3 spans 16 residues. V lost 1 base, J lost 3 bases, and 6 bases stayed unmatched. Germline V gene lookup returns CDR1 LGHNA and CDR2 YNFKEQ.

The rearrangement joins TRBV5-4 to TRBJ2-7, with 15 bases lining up with TRBD2. The J segment lost 4 bases and the V segment lost 0 bases, leaving 2 bases of the junction unmatched. CDR3 size: 16 residues. Germline-derived CDR1 and CDR2 are SGHNT and YYREEE (reference sequence). CDR3 DNA sequence: TGTGCCAGCAGCTTGGCCGGGACTAGCGGGGGGTACGAGCAGTACTTC. The encoded protein is CASSLAGTSGGYEQYF.

This chain links TRBV5-6 with TRBJ2-5, with a tentative D call TRBD2 (6 bases). The V end lost 5 bases, the J end lost 2 bases, and 10 bases lay between the germline ends. Per the germline V gene, CDR1 is SGHDT and CDR2 is YYEEEE. The CDR3 is 13 amino acids. CDR3 protein: CASSLRGQETQYF. The CDR3 coding sequence is TGTGCCAGCAGTCTCCGGGGGCAAGAGACCCAGTACTTC.